Presented here are 5 T cell receptor beta chains from one specimen sequenced in a study of shared clonotypes between healthy human individuals. Profiling relied on immunoSEQ multiplex PCR, and the TCRdb table lists in-frame clones only, not all of them. The sample yields under 1,100,000 clones, around 76% seen once. Sequenced input: memory CD4+ T cells sorted from blood. Subset defined: CD45RA-negative fraction. Receptors originate from a man aged 18-30 years in good health.

V is TRBV6-9 and J is TRBJ2-7; D remains unclear. The V gene's germline CDR1 is MNHGY and CDR2 SVAAGI. This CDR3 is 15 amino acids long. V dropped 10 bases and J dropped 1 base, with 20 bases sitting between them. The CDR3 spells CAILYRLFRSYEQYF. For the CDR3, the DNA is TGTGCCATCCTATACCGGTTATTTAGGTCCTACGAGCAGTACTTC.

This clone showed up just once. The CDR3 DNA is TGTGCCAGTAGTGGGGGAGCGGGGGTCACAGATACGCAGTATTTT. Amino acid sequence: CASSGGAGVTDTQYF. The chain is built from TRBV19 and TRBJ2-3, with 8 nucleotides matching TRBD2. The CDR3 sequence is 15 residues long. Germline loops: CDR1 LNHDA, CDR2 SQIVND (reference sequence). The V segment lost 5 bases and the J segment 2 bases; nucleotides outside the gene matches: 6.

The CDR3 here is CASSLVAGRTGELFF. In DNA form, the CDR3 reads TGTGCCAGCAGTTTGGTGGCAGGGCGGACCGGGGAGCTGTTTTTT. The rearrangement links TRBV28 to TRBJ2-2; tentatively, D is TRBD1 (5 bases). This CDR3 contains 15 residues. Germline V lookup: CDR1 MDHEN, CDR2 SYDVKM. Trimming stripped 3 bases from V and 5 bases from J, with 13 bases between.

The CDR3 is CAWSQRTSGLAAYEQYF. As DNA, the CDR3 is TGTGCCTGGAGTCAGAGGACATCCGGACTAGCGGCCTACGAGCAGTACTTC. This chain links TRBV30 with TRBJ2-5, with 10 bases matching TRBD2. Matching the DNA end better, TRBJ2-7 makes the J call doubtful. The CDR3 totals 17 residues. Germline assignment: CDR1 GTSNPN and CDR2 SVGIG (reference sequence).

V is TRBV2 and J is TRBJ2-5; D not certain. V lost 9 bases and J lost 4, with 9 bases in between. Germline V lookup: CDR1 SNHLY, CDR2 FYNNEI. This CDR3 has 11 amino acids. The CDR3 spells CASLNRETQYF. The CDR3 bases are TGTGCCAGTCTAAATCGAGAGACCCAGTACTTC.